The 20 T cell receptor beta chains below all came from one sample that was sequenced in a study of blood T cell repertoires in COVID-19 (dated by TCRdb to 2019 to 2021). Libraries were prepared through the immunoSEQ multiplex PCR assay. In its TCRdb copy, this immuneACCESS table keeps in-frame sequences only and misses some clones. Where compared with another copy, unresolved V genes explain less than half of these, and the others have no known cause. Within this sample are under 45,000 clones, with about four fifths of them counted one time only. Together, the top ten hold approximately 25% of the sample. Sequenced material: peripheral blood. These receptors were taken from a human donor with acute or convalescent COVID-19. The donor label of this sample is uncertain.

The chain is built from TRBV7-2 and TRBJ1-2, with 7 positions matching TRBD1. Germline lookup yields CDR1 SGHTA and CDR2 FQGNSA. The CDR3 is 17 amino acids. The trim removed 3 bases at V and 7 bases at J, leaving 17 bases unmatched. Here the CDR3 DNA reads TGTGCCAGCAGCTTGTTCAAGGCGCTAGGACAGGTCGGTGGCTACACCTTC. This encodes CASSLFKALGQVGGYTF.

The rearrangement uses TRBV13 and TRBJ1-2, with TRBD1 matching over 8 bases. Germline CDR1 PRHDT, CDR2 FYEKMQ (reference sequence). The V gene end was trimmed by 5 bases and the J gene end by 4 bases; junction bases not matched to a gene: 6. This CDR3 spans 14 amino acids. CDR3 DNA sequence: TGTGCCAGCAGCCTGAGACAGGGGACCTATGGCTACACCTTC. Its translation is CASSLRQGTYGYTF. Full variable domain (missing parts from reference TRBV13 and TRBJ1-2): AAGVIQSPRHLIKEKRETATLKCYPIPRHDTVYWYQQGPGQDPQFLISFYEKMQSDKGSIPDRFSAQQFSDYHSELNMSSLELGDSALYFCASSLRQGTYGYTFGSGTRLTVV.

CDR3 region: CASSIAGQPNQPQHF. As DNA, the CDR3 is TGTGCCAGTAGTATAGCCGGACAACCCAATCAGCCCCAGCATTTT. V and J are TRBV19 and TRBJ1-5; weak D call: TRBD1 (5 bases). The CDR3 is 15 amino acids. V lost 1 base to trimming and J lost 3 bases, with 10 bases between them. Germline CDR1 and CDR2: LNHDA and SQIVND (reference sequence).

The chain links TRBV7-9 to TRBJ2-5, with D uncertain. Trimming left V 2 bases short and J 1 base short, with 14 bases between. Germline CDR1 is SEHNR and CDR2 is FQNEAQ (reference sequence). The CDR3 covers 16 residues. The CDR3 coding sequence is TGTGCCAGCAGCTTACCTCCCGGCAGGCGCCAAGAGACCCAGTACTTC. Its protein product is CASSLPPGRRQETQYF.

Notes on this clone: Relative to the germline gene, one junction end is altered; a read error may explain this. This rearrangement joins TRBV6-2 or TRBV6-3 to TRBJ1-5; 9 bases are shared with TRBD1. Germline V gives CDR1 MNHEY, CDR2 SVGEGT. The CDR3 contains 14 residues. CDR3 residues: CASRYWTGEQPQHF. The CDR3 coding sequence is TGTGCCAGCAGATACTGGACAGGGGAACAGCCCCAGCATTTT.

The table lists this clone with a count of one. This chain uses TRBV12-3 or TRBV12-4 with TRBJ1-1, with D unresolved. The CDR3 consists of 13 residues. Trimming cost V 3 bases and J 1 base, with 6 bases left between them. The DNA of the CDR3 is TGTGCCAGCAGTTTGGCTAGGAACACTGAAGCTTTCTTT. It translates to CASSLARNTEAFF.

The CDR3 loop reads CASLWSGSGNTIYF. The CDR3 bases are TGTGCCAGCTTGTGGTCAGGGTCGGGAAACACCATATATTTT. The chain recombines TRBV6-5 with TRBJ1-3, with D possibly being TRBD1 (5 bases). CDR1 and CDR2 from the germline V gene are MNHEY and SVGAGI. The CDR3 has 14 amino acids. Trimming took 8 bases from V and 4 from J, leaving 15 bases between them.

The chain joins TRBV9 to TRBJ2-7, with 12 bases lining up with TRBD2. There are 18 residues in the CDR3. Germline assignment: CDR1 SGDLS and CDR2 YYNGEE. J was trimmed by 6 bases and V by 0 bases; bases with no gene match: 13. Here the CDR3 reads CASSVGLAGEGAISEQYF. CDR3 DNA: TGTGCCAGCAGCGTAGGACTAGCGGGAGAGGGGGCTATCTCCGAGCAGTACTTC.

This clone has more than one count but fewer than ten. The chain recombines TRBV19 with TRBJ1-2; a possible D gene is TRBD1 (5 bases). Germline V lookup: CDR1 LNHDA, CDR2 SQIVND (reference sequence). The CDR3 is 16 amino acids. Trimming left V 3 bases short and J 5 bases short, with 19 bases between. CDR3 in amino acids: CASSIGTRQSLYGYTF. CDR3 coding DNA: TGTGCCAGTAGTATTGGGACTCGACAGAGTCTTTATGGCTACACCTTC.

The V and J genes are TRBV19 and TRBJ2-1; D possibly corresponds to TRBD2 (6 bases). The CDR3 spans 15 residues. Germline CDR1 LNHDA, CDR2 SQIVND (reference sequence). Trimming pared 0 bases from V and 0 bases from J, leaving 6 bases between. The chain's CDR3 is CASSIDGSSYNEQFF. CDR3 in DNA: TGTGCCAGTAGTATAGACGGGAGCTCCTACAATGAGCAGTTCTTC.

The chain couples TRBV27 to TRBJ2-3; possibly TRBD1 for D (5 bases). The V end was cut by 8 bases, the J end by 6 bases, with 9 bases between. Germline V gene lookup returns CDR1 MNHEY and CDR2 SMNVEV (reference sequence). The CDR3 runs 11 residues. CDR3 bases: TGTGCCAGCCGAAGGGGTGATACGCAGTATTTT. Encoded protein: CASRRGDTQYF.

This chain uses TRBV6-6 with TRBJ2-3; tentatively, D is TRBD1 (6 bases). In germline, CDR1 is MNHNY, CDR2 SVGAGI (reference sequence). The CDR3 is made up of 16 amino acids. V shed 0 bases and J shed 1 base, with 11 bases lying between them. CDR3 in amino acids: CASSYSQPGGTDTQYF. Here the CDR3 DNA reads TGTGCCAGCAGTTACTCCCAGCCAGGGGGCACAGATACGCAGTATTTT.

V gene TRBV29-1 combines with J gene TRBJ1-3, with D uncertain. V was shortened by 1 base and J by 1 base, with 8 bases between the two germline ends. The CDR3 totals 14 residues. From germline, CDR1 is SQVTM and CDR2 ANQGSEA. The CDR3 DNA is TGCAGCGTTGAAGGGGCGATATCTGGAAACACCATATATTTT. Translation gives CSVEGAISGNTIYF.

The table lists this clone with a count of one. DNA of the CDR3: TGTGCCAGCAGTTTCTGGGCACCTGAGAATGAGCAGTTCTTC. It translates to CASSFWAPENEQFF. The chain uses TRBV27 and TRBJ2-1; the D is unclear. The CDR3 is 14 amino acids. Germline V gene lookup returns CDR1 MNHEY and CDR2 SMNVEV (reference sequence). The V gene lost 3 bases and the J gene lost 7 bases, with 13 bases spanning the gap.

This clone was seen more than once but under ten times. The V gene is TRBV9, the J gene TRBJ2-2, with a tentative D call TRBD2 (6 bases). Germline-derived CDR1 and CDR2 are SGDLS and YYNGEE. The V end was cut by 2 bases, the J end by 2 bases, with 16 bases between. CDR3 length: 17 residues. For the CDR3, the DNA is TGTGCCAGCAGCGTTCTAAGAAGCGGGCATAACACCGGGGAGCTGTTTTTT. This sequence encodes CASSVLRSGHNTGELFF.

V usage is TRBV6-5 and J usage is TRBJ1-4; D ambiguous. CDR1 is MNHEY, CDR2 SVGAGI, per germline. The V end lost 8 bases, the J end lost 0 bases, and 13 bases lay between the germline ends. The CDR3 is made up of 15 amino acids. The CDR3 is CASASHLATNEKLFF. CDR3 nucleotides: TGTGCCAGCGCCAGTCACCTGGCAACTAATGAAAAACTGTTTTTT.

The chain employs TRBV2 and TRBJ2-7; TRBD1 might be the D (6 bases). CDR1 SNHLY and CDR2 FYNNEI come from the germline V gene. The CDR3 sequence is 13 residues long. V lost 11 bases, J lost 7 bases, and 21 bases lay in between. The CDR3 sequence is CAGRPGQRGEQYF. CDR3 DNA: TGTGCCGGGCGCCCCGGACAGCGTGGGGAGCAGTACTTC.

The chain employs TRBV9 and TRBJ2-5, with D possibly being TRBD1 (8 bases). There are 15 residues in the CDR3. The V end was cut by 4 bases, the J end by 5 bases, with 18 bases between. Per germline, CDR1 SGDLS and CDR2 YYNGEE. The CDR3 nucleotides are TGTGCCAGCAGCACCGGACAGGGAGGGTTGGAGACCCAGTACTTC. Its translation is CASSTGQGGLETQYF.

The sample holds one count of this clone. The chain has TRBV11-2 and TRBJ1-2; a possible D gene is TRBD1 (5 bases). The CDR3 is 13 amino acids. In germline, CDR1 is SGHAT, CDR2 FQNNGV. V gave up 1 base and J gave up 7 bases, with 10 bases separating them. The CDR3 sequence is CASSLGTSSGYTF. The CDR3 DNA sequence: TGTGCCAGCAGCTTAGGGACAAGTTCTGGCTACACCTTC.

This chain links TRBV7-3 with TRBJ2-3, with TRBD2 matching over 11 bases. V lost 1 base to trimming and J lost 1 base; unmatched junction nucleotides: 4. CDR3 length equals 17 residues. Germline V gene sequence: CDR1 SGHTA, CDR2 FQGTGA. The CDR3 DNA follows: TGTGCCAGCAGCTTAATCGTGACTAGCGGGGGCACAGATACGCAGTATTTT. This translates into CASSLIVTSGGTDTQYF.